A selection of T cell receptor beta chains follows, all from one sample in a study of CD8 T cells in ankylosing spondylitis. TCRdb ran MiXCR on the 5' RACE reads and lists one entry per CDR3 protein. Here the sample spans about 44,000 distinct CDR3 sequences, around 10% being singletons. The sequencing sample was made of blood, either unsorted or a sorted T cell fraction (not recorded which). These receptors came from a male donor with ankylosing spondylitis or in good health (not recorded which). Both conserved end residues are part of each CDR3. The order of the fields is V gene, J gene, clone size, D gene, CDR3 protein, CDR3 DNA. A D gene is named only where the DNA matches it firmly. Expanded clones are given a class, and other clones once, few, many or no size at all.

V: TRBV11-2; J: TRBJ2-5; size: many; D: -; CDR3: CASSFAQTQETQYF; DNA: TGTGCCAGCAGCTTTGCACAAACCCAAGAGACCCAGTACTTC
V: TRBV5-1; J: TRBJ1-6; size: few; D: TRBD1; CDR3: CASSRDRASPLHF; DNA: TGCGCCAGCAGCCGGGACAGGGCTTCACCCCTCCACTTT
V: TRBV3-1; J: TRBJ2-3; size: few; D: -; CDR3: CASSQKPPLAQYF; DNA: TGTGCCAGCAGCCAAAAACCCCCTTTGGCGCAGTATTTT
V: TRBV6-1; J: TRBJ2-3; size: once; D: TRBD2; CDR3: CASSVTSGGPGLQYF; DNA: TGTGCCAGCAGTGTTACTAGCGGGGGGCCAGGGCTACAGTATTTT
V: TRBV4-2; J: TRBJ1-1; size: many; D: -; CDR3: CASSQENGAEAFF; DNA: TGTGCCAGCAGCCAAGAAAACGGCGCTGAAGCTTTCTTT
V: TRBV28; J: TRBJ1-5; size: many; D: -; CDR3: CASSVRGARPQHF; DNA: TGTGCCAGCAGCGTGCGCGGGGCGCGGCCCCAGCATTTT
V: TRBV20-1; J: TRBJ2-1; size: many; D: TRBD2; CDR3: CSARGGLVAHEQFF; DNA: TGCAGTGCTAGAGGGGGACTAGTGGCCCATGAGCAGTTCTTC
V: TRBV5-1; J: TRBJ1-4; size: many; D: -; CDR3: CASSTTGDYNEQLFF; DNA: TGCGCCAGCAGCACCACAGGTGACTACAATGAACAACTGTTTTTT
V: TRBV5-6; J: TRBJ1-5; size: many; D: TRBD1; CDR3: CASSWGQGGQPQHF; DNA: TGTGCCAGCAGCTGGGGACAGGGCGGACAGCCCCAGCATTTT
V: TRBV20-1; J: TRBJ2-5; size: few; D: -; CDR3: CSASRQDQETQYF; DNA: TGCAGTGCTAGCCGACAGGACCAAGAGACCCAGTACTTC
V: TRBV20-1; J: TRBJ1-2; size: many; D: -; CDR3: CSAADRFRFGYTF; DNA: TGCAGTGCTGCGGACAGATTTCGATTCGGCTACACCTTC
V: TRBV29-1; J: TRBJ1-6; size: many; D: -; CDR3: CSVEISEGSPLHF; DNA: TGCAGCGTTGAGATTTCCGAGGGATCACCCCTCCACTTT
V: TRBV5-1; J: TRBJ2-1; size: many; D: TRBD1; CDR3: CASSLVGQGIQNEQFF; DNA: TGCGCCAGCAGCTTGGTGGGACAGGGAATACAAAATGAGCAGTTCTTC
V: TRBV30; J: TRBJ1-4; size: -; D: TRBD1; CDR3: CAWSDGTGDEKLFF; DNA: TGTGCCTGGAGTGACGGGACAGGGGATGAAAAACTGTTTTTT
V: TRBV5-1; J: TRBJ1-4; size: many; D: TRBD1; CDR3: CASSLPGGNEKLFF; DNA: TGCGCCAGCAGCTTGCCAGGGGGTAATGAAAAACTGTTTTTT
V: TRBV7-2; J: TRBJ2-7; size: few; D: -; CDR3: CASSLFALGYEQYF; DNA: TGTGCCAGCAGCTTATTTGCTCTGGGCTACGAGCAGTACTTC
V: TRBV5-1; J: TRBJ1-4; size: many; D: -; CDR3: CASSLAGLRDEKLFF; DNA: TGCGCCAGCAGCTTGGCCGGCCTCCGGGATGAAAAACTGTTTTTT
V: TRBV20-1; J: TRBJ1-4; size: -; D: -; CDR3: CSAPSRRSEKLFF; DNA: TGCAGTGCCCCGTCCCGGAGGAGTGAAAAACTGTTTTTT
V: TRBV7-8; J: TRBJ1-1; size: few; D: -; CDR3: CASSLAGAEAFF; DNA: TGTGCCAGCAGCTTAGCGGGGGCTGAAGCTTTCTTT
V: TRBV10-3; J: TRBJ1-3; size: -; D: -; CDR3: CAAGVKPDSGNTIYF; DNA: TGTGCCGCGGGGGTCAAACCCGACTCTGGAAACACCATATATTTT
V: TRBV5-1; J: TRBJ1-2; size: many; D: TRBD1; CDR3: CASSLSGDSYGYTF; DNA: TGCGCCAGCAGCTTGTCAGGGGACAGTTATGGCTACACCTTC
V: TRBV24-1; J: TRBJ2-3; size: -; D: -; CDR3: CATSTADTQYF; DNA: TGTGCCACCAGTACGGCAGATACGCAGTATTTT
V: TRBV29-1; J: TRBJ2-5; size: many; D: TRBD1; CDR3: CSGGQGVEETQYF; DNA: TGCAGCGGAGGACAGGGCGTCGAGGAGACCCAGTACTTC
V: TRBV28; J: TRBJ2-7; size: many; D: -; CDR3: CASSFRGEQYF; DNA: TGTGCCAGCAGTTTCAGGGGCGAGCAGTACTTC
V: TRBV19; J: TRBJ2-5; size: few; D: -; CDR3: CASSIDRSETQYF; DNA: TGTGCCAGTAGTATAGACCGCTCAGAGACCCAGTACTTC
V: TRBV6-5; J: TRBJ1-5; size: many; D: -; CDR3: CASRRGDTQHF; DNA: TGTGCCAGCAGGAGGGGAGATACGCAGCATTTT
V: TRBV3-1; J: TRBJ2-6; size: few; D: -; CDR3: CASSQVSHKVSGANVLTF; DNA: TGTGCCAGCAGCCAAGTCAGTCACAAAGTCTCTGGGGCCAACGTCCTGACTTTC
V: TRBV7-9; J: TRBJ1-1; size: few; D: -; CDR3: CASSSAGTMNTEAFF; DNA: TGTGCCAGCAGCTCAGCCGGGACAATGAACACTGAAGCTTTCTTT
V: TRBV3-1; J: TRBJ2-5; size: -; D: -; CDR3: CASSHVETQYF; DNA: TGTGCCAGCAGCCACGTAGAGACCCAGTACTTC
V: TRBV20-1; J: TRBJ1-4; size: many; D: -; CDR3: CSARDLQGIGEKLFF; DNA: TGCAGTGCTAGAGACTTACAGGGTATCGGGGAAAAACTGTTTTTT
V: TRBV20-1; J: TRBJ1-2; size: few; D: -; CDR3: CSGVSGGNYGYTF; DNA: TGCAGTGGCGTGTCGGGAGGAAACTATGGCTACACCTTC
V: TRBV18; J: TRBJ2-2; size: many; D: TRBD2; CDR3: CASSDRLAANTGELFF; DNA: TGTGCCAGCTCAGACCGACTAGCGGCGAACACCGGGGAGCTGTTTTTT
V: TRBV5-5; J: TRBJ1-1; size: many; D: -; CDR3: CASSFSMNTEAFF; DNA: TGTGCCAGCAGCTTTAGTATGAACACTGAAGCTTTCTTT
V: TRBV24-1; J: TRBJ2-3; size: few; D: -; CDR3: CATSGGDTQYF; DNA: TGTGCCACCAGTGGGGGAGATACGCAGTATTTT
V: TRBV5-1; J: TRBJ1-4; size: -; D: -; CDR3: CASSFGSYANEKLFF; DNA: TGCGCCAGCAGCTTCGGATCATATGCTAATGAAAAACTGTTTTTT
V: TRBV25-1; J: TRBJ2-1; size: few; D: -; CDR3: CASSESVLSYNEQFF; DNA: TGTGCCAGCAGTGAAAGCGTCCTCTCCTACAATGAGCAGTTCTTC
V: TRBV7-8; J: TRBJ1-6; size: -; D: -; CDR3: CASSLKGYSPLHF; DNA: TGTGCCAGCAGCTTAAAGGGTTATTCACCCCTCCACTTT
V: TRBV5-4; J: TRBJ2-7; size: -; D: -; CDR3: CASSLTVGYEQYF; DNA: TGTGCCAGCAGCTTGACAGTTGGGTACGAGCAGTACTTC
V: TRBV3-1; J: TRBJ1-2; size: many; D: -; CDR3: CASSLRGGAGTF; DNA: TGTGCCAGCAGCCTCCGAGGAGGGGCGGGGACCTTC
V: TRBV20-1; J: TRBJ2-3; size: few; D: -; CDR3: CSGGGGGTDTQYF; DNA: TGCAGTGGAGGGGGGGGCGGCACAGATACGCAGTATTTT
V: TRBV5-1; J: TRBJ2-7; size: many; D: -; CDR3: CASSPWTDGTEQYF; DNA: TGCGCCAGCAGCCCCTGGACAGACGGAACCGAGCAGTACTTC
V: TRBV28; J: TRBJ1-5; size: -; D: -; CDR3: CASGLGGLGNQPQHF; DNA: TGTGCCAGCGGGCTTGGGGGACTAGGCAATCAGCCCCAGCATTTT
V: TRBV27; J: TRBJ2-5; size: many; D: TRBD2; CDR3: CASSSLLADKETQYF; DNA: TGTGCCAGCAGTTCATTACTAGCGGACAAAGAGACCCAGTACTTC
V: TRBV2; J: TRBJ2-7; size: -; D: -; CDR3: CASRPAGSYEQYF; DNA: TGTGCCAGCCGGCCTGCGGGGAGCTACGAGCAGTACTTC
V: TRBV5-1; J: TRBJ2-1; size: many; D: TRBD2; CDR3: CASSLAPAGGLQGQFF; DNA: TGCGCCAGCAGCTTGGCCCCAGCGGGGGGCCTACAGGGGCAGTTCTTC
V: TRBV30; J: TRBJ2-5; size: few; D: TRBD1; CDR3: CAWSVFGQAKTQYF; DNA: TGTGCCTGGAGTGTATTCGGACAGGCGAAGACCCAGTACTTC
V: TRBV28; J: TRBJ2-3; size: many; D: TRBD2; CDR3: CASSLGGLGGDTQYF; DNA: TGTGCCAGCAGTTTGGGGGGACTAGGAGGAGATACGCAGTATTTT
V: TRBV7-2; J: TRBJ2-7; size: -; D: TRBD1; CDR3: CASSRDRGRPEQYF; DNA: TGTGCCAGCAGCCGGGACAGGGGGCGCCCCGAGCAGTACTTC
V: TRBV12-3/TRBV12-4; J: TRBJ1-3; size: many; D: -; CDR3: CASTHRGNTIYF; DNA: TGTGCCAGCACACACAGGGGAAACACCATATATTTT
V: TRBV14; J: TRBJ1-5; size: -; D: -; CDR3: CASSHGADQPQHF; DNA: TGTGCCAGCAGCCATGGGGCCGATCAGCCCCAGCATTTT
V: TRBV5-1; J: TRBJ2-5; size: many; D: TRBD2; CDR3: CASSSTSGGIQETQYF; DNA: TGCGCCAGCAGCTCTACTAGCGGGGGGATCCAAGAGACCCAGTACTTC